In this sample, the clone carrying this T cell receptor beta chain turned up many times. This CDR3 contains 13 residues. V was clipped by 2 bases and J by 4 bases, with 8 bases between them. Per the germline V gene, CDR1 is MNHEY and CDR2 is SVGEGT. This record belongs to a study of Graves' ophthalmopathy and Graves' hyperthyroidism. Amplified material comprised TCR beta CDR3 regions derived from RNA transcripts. Second-round multiplex PCR followed a first-round RT-PCR using HTBI primers. TCRdb redid the calling of the multiplex PCR reads with MiXCR, one entry per CDR3 protein. The sample records 350,000 to 400,000 distinct CDR3 sequences, approximately 20% being singletons.

The origin of this receptor is a woman aged 18 to 35 with Graves' ophthalmopathy. The V gene is TRBV6-2 or TRBV6-3, the J gene TRBJ2-5, with D unclear. Input material: peripheral blood. CDR3 bases: TGTGCCAGCAGTTACGGACCTATAGAGACCCAGTACTTC. Translated, it gives CASSYGPIETQYF.